This entry features one TCR beta chain sequence. Its antigen is not known. The sample is drawn from a study of radiotherapy plus CTLA-4 blockade in lung cancer. Study information: Objective responses occurred in about 17% of patients; around 30% had disease control. Whole-study results and caveats: Peripheral blood showed expansion of tumor-derived TCR clones after radiotherapy and ipilimumab. Early shifts in blood T cell clones, with interferon-beta, reportedly predicted response best.

The method was immunoSEQ multiplex PCR; TCRdb's version includes in-frame clones alone and lacks a portion of them. Here the sample spans roughly 75,000 clones, roughly four fifths being singletons. Enrolled patients, whose metastatic non-small-cell lung cancer was chemo-refractory, received focal radiation plus CTLA-4 blockade with ipilimumab. CDR1 and CDR2 (germline): SGHRS, YFSETQ. V was clipped by 0 bases and J by 1 base, with 3 bases between them. The CDR3 runs to 13 residues. The material was peripheral blood, obtained from a patient treated with radiotherapy plus ipilimumab. The chain employs TRBV5-1 and TRBJ2-3; D is ambiguous. The TCR originated in a human donor with non-small cell lung cancer who had stable disease on radiotherapy plus ipilimumab. In nucleotides, the CDR3 is TGCGCCAGCAGCTTGGCTGGCACAGATACGCAGTATTTT. As protein: CASSLAGTDTQYF.